Below are 8 T cell receptor beta chains sequenced from a single sample in a study of cytomegalovirus exposure and HLA in healthy donors. PCR used 60 Vbeta primers and 13 Jbeta primers. Method: immunoSEQ multiplex PCR; TCRdb's copy keeps in-frame clones and lacks some. This table has about 130,000 clones, around 74% appearing once. Material for sequencing was PBMCs. Receptors were obtained from a man in his forties or fifties in good health and CMV-seropositive.

The V gene is TRBV4-2, the J gene TRBJ2-7, with D unclear. Germline V gene lookup returns CDR1 LGHNA and CDR2 YNFKEQ. The V end lost 5 bases, the J end lost 6 bases, and 11 bases lay between the germline ends. The CDR3 extends over 12 amino acids. CDR3 sequence reads: CASSFFGAEQYF. The CDR3 nucleotides are TGTGCCAGCAGCTTTTTTGGAGCCGAGCAGTACTTC.

The V and J genes are TRBV27 and TRBJ1-1; the D gene is possibly TRBD1 (5 bases). V was clipped by 5 bases and J by 2 bases, with 15 bases between them. The germline V gene encodes CDR1 MNHEY and CDR2 SMNVEV (reference sequence). This CDR3 contains 15 residues. The CDR3 DNA reads as TGTGCCAGCAGTGCCACCGGGACTGCTAACACTGAAGCTTTCTTT. It translates to CASSATGTANTEAFF.

The chain joins TRBV5-6 to TRBJ1-3, with 12 bases matching TRBD1. There are 15 residues in the CDR3. Trimming took 3 bases from V and 2 from J; bases not matched to a gene: 0. Germline CDR1 SGHDT, CDR2 YYEEEE. The CDR3 sequence: CASSWDRGPGNTIYF. The CDR3 coding sequence is TGTGCCAGCAGCTGGGACAGGGGGCCTGGAAACACCATATATTTT. The full variable domain, rest sourced from reference TRBV5-6 and TRBJ1-3, is DAGVTQSPTHLIKTRGQQVTLRCSPKSGHDTVSWYQQALGQGPQFIFQYYEEEERQRGNFPDRFSGHQFPNYSSELNVNALLLGDSALYLCASSWDRGPGNTIYFGEGSWLTVV.

This chain joins TRBV6-5 and TRBJ2-3; 9 positions match TRBD2. This CDR3 is built from 14 residues. CDR1 is MNHEY, CDR2 SVGAGI, per germline. V was clipped by 7 bases and J by 3 bases; unmatched bases: 5. The CDR3 coding sequence is TGTGCCAGCACGGAGGGACTAGCTACAGATACGCAGTATTTT. It specifies CASTEGLATDTQYF.

This clone was detected only a few times. J is TRBJ1-5 and V is TRBV18; 8 bases fit TRBD1. V trimming: 4 bases; J trimming: 3 bases; junction bases outside the gene matches: 5. Per germline, CDR1 KGHSH and CDR2 LQKENI. The CDR3 sequence is 15 residues long. The CDR3 region is CASSRGQANNQPQHF. CDR3 bases: TGTGCCAGCTCACGGGGACAGGCCAACAATCAGCCCCAGCATTTT.

The V gene is TRBV27, the J gene TRBJ2-5; weak D call: TRBD2 (6 bases). Trimming pared 8 bases from V and 4 bases from J, leaving 17 bases between. The CDR3 is made up of 14 amino acids. The germline V gene encodes CDR1 MNHEY and CDR2 SMNVEV (reference sequence). CDR3 nucleotide sequence: TGTGCCAGCGGGATAGCGGACCGGGGAGAGACCCAGTACTTC. This codes for CASGIADRGETQYF.

The chain employs TRBV11-2 and TRBJ2-7, with D hard to call. With 1 base removed from V and 0 bases from J, the gap between germline ends came to 7 bases. Per the germline V gene, CDR1 is SGHAT and CDR2 is FQNNGV. The CDR3 has 14 residues. The CDR3 DNA follows: TGTGCCAGCAGCTTAGGGTCAGGCTCCTACGAGCAGTACTTC. Translating it yields CASSLGSGSYEQYF.

Note on this clone: Additional DNA sequences in this sample encode the identical CDR3. The rearrangement joins TRBV18 to TRBJ2-1, with 7 bases aligning to TRBD2. The germline V gene has CDR1 KGHSH and CDR2 LQKENI. The CDR3 runs 13 residues. V was clipped by 3 bases and J by 7 bases; unmatched bases: 3. The CDR3, as DNA: TGTGCCAGCTCACCGGTGGGAGGGAATGAGCAGTTCTTC. As protein: CASSPVGGNEQFF.